In its sample, the clone carrying this T cell receptor beta chain was seen once. The sample is drawn from a study of blood T cells in healthy people across ages. It was with a sample-barcoded 5' primer and a J-beta primer mix that a second PCR of roughly 7 to 12 cycles was run. TCRdb analysed the 5' RACE reads with MiXCR anew, one entry per CDR3 protein. The profile covers 1.5 million to 1.8 million distinct CDR3 sequences, with 35% to 45% appearing a single time and about 4% taken by the ten largest. The V end lost 1 base, the J end lost 5 bases, and 8 bases lay between the germline ends. Per the germline V gene, CDR1 is SEHNR and CDR2 is FQNEAQ (reference sequence). The CDR3 is 14 residues long.

The chain joins TRBV7-9 to TRBJ1-4; D call uncertain. The TCR comes from a woman aged 18 to 35 in good health. Source material: blood. CDR3 in amino acids: CASSLDTRNEKLFF. CDR3 nucleotide sequence: TGTGCCAGCAGCTTAGACACTCGAAATGAAAAACTGTTTTTT.